This TCR beta chain was retrieved from a study of Graves' ophthalmopathy and Graves' hyperthyroidism. Amplifying from RNA transcripts, the study obtained TCR beta CDR3 regions. First-round RT-PCR used HTBI primers; second-round multiplex PCR followed. Each CDR3 protein is one row after TCRdb ran MiXCR on the multiplex PCR reads. Of about 600,000 distinct CDR3 sequences listed, about two fifths were seen once; the top ten hold about 4.6%. The ends were cut back, 1 base at V and 7 bases at J, with 8 bases in the middle. This CDR3 is 13 amino acids long. CDR1 LNHNV and CDR2 YYDKDF come from the germline V gene (reference sequence). This clonotype was detected many times.

This chain joins TRBV15 and TRBJ1-5; D gene unclear. This sequence was found in an adult man with Graves' hyperthyroidism. Sequencing was done on a sample of peripheral blood or thyroid tissue (not recorded which). The DNA for the CDR3 is TGTGCCACCAGCAGAGCACTGGGCCAGCCCCAGCATTTT. Protein: CATSRALGQPQHF.